This is a list of T cell receptor beta chains from one sample in a study of neurological immune-mediated disorders. TCRdb analysed the 5' RACE reads with MiXCR anew, one entry per CDR3 protein. Of under 100,000 distinct CDR3 sequences in the sample, approximately 4.3% were seen once. The sequenced sample consisted of PBMCs. The receptor source for this set is a woman in her sixties with multiple sclerosis. Both conserved end residues are trimmed from each CDR3. D genes are given only for firm matches.

CDR3: ASSLGRLAGAADTQY
V: TRBV5-1
D: TRBD2
J: TRBJ2-3

CDR3: ASKLLTTNEKLF
V: TRBV6-5
D: -
J: TRBJ1-4

CDR3: ASSSWGTGNTGELF
V: TRBV5-1
D: TRBD1
J: TRBJ2-2

CDR3: SAHPGGYGYT
V: TRBV20-1
D: TRBD1
J: TRBJ1-2

CDR3: ASSFGTDTQY
V: TRBV11-2
D: -
J: TRBJ2-3

CDR3: SARGREVWGNEKLF
V: TRBV20-1
D: -
J: TRBJ1-4

CDR3: ATSRGTSGGIAGELF
V: TRBV15
D: TRBD2
J: TRBJ2-2

CDR3: ASSQQGTLGNTIY
V: TRBV18
D: TRBD1
J: TRBJ1-3

CDR3: ASSLGQGAGQF
V: TRBV27
D: TRBD1
J: TRBJ2-1

CDR3: ASSSQYGEPYEQY
V: TRBV7-2
D: -
J: TRBJ2-7

CDR3: ASSLQGKGYEQY
V: TRBV2
D: TRBD1
J: TRBJ2-7

CDR3: ASSLLGSKNIQY
V: TRBV6-5
D: -
J: TRBJ2-4

CDR3: ASNPRQGPETQY
V: TRBV25-1
D: TRBD1
J: TRBJ2-5

CDR3: ASSLRPGTTNEKLF
V: TRBV27
D: -
J: TRBJ1-4

CDR3: SASQGHNSPLH
V: TRBV20-1
D: -
J: TRBJ1-6

CDR3: ASSPSVGAPNYGYT
V: TRBV5-1
D: -
J: TRBJ1-2

CDR3: ASSQFAGGCYNEQF
V: TRBV3-1
D: -
J: TRBJ2-1

CDR3: ASSLDPGSYNEQF
V: TRBV5-1
D: -
J: TRBJ2-1

CDR3: SAIRDRGMYNEQF
V: TRBV20-1
D: TRBD1
J: TRBJ2-1

CDR3: ASSYSSGTLGGEQY
V: TRBV6-6
D: -
J: TRBJ2-7

CDR3: SPSPSGGAGSAGELF
V: TRBV20-1
D: TRBD2
J: TRBJ2-2

CDR3: AISPGNEQF
V: TRBV10-3
D: -
J: TRBJ2-1

CDR3: ASSLAGGGNEQF
V: TRBV4-2
D: TRBD2
J: TRBJ2-1

CDR3: ASSETGTGASGYT
V: TRBV12-3/TRBV12-4
D: TRBD1
J: TRBJ1-2

CDR3: SARDSAYGLEQY
V: TRBV20-1
D: -
J: TRBJ2-7

CDR3: SASDRVEEQY
V: TRBV20-1
D: TRBD1
J: TRBJ2-7

CDR3: SASRGSHGSGNTIY
V: TRBV20-1
D: -
J: TRBJ1-3

CDR3: ASSSYQETQY
V: TRBV5-5
D: -
J: TRBJ2-5

CDR3: ASSTDLLAGTQY
V: TRBV5-1
D: -
J: TRBJ2-3

CDR3: ASTQGQGSTEAF
V: TRBV6-2/TRBV6-3
D: TRBD1
J: TRBJ1-1

CDR3: SARQGYEQY
V: TRBV20-1
D: TRBD1
J: TRBJ2-7

CDR3: AITEQGLGNTEAF
V: TRBV10-3
D: -
J: TRBJ1-1

CDR3: ASSYAAGLSYEQY
V: TRBV6-5
D: -
J: TRBJ2-7

CDR3: ASSYPHYSYGYT
V: TRBV27
D: -
J: TRBJ1-2

CDR3: ASSSPTGERQPQH
V: TRBV12-3/TRBV12-4
D: TRBD1
J: TRBJ1-5

CDR3: ASSLAGSGGASDTQY
V: TRBV5-1
D: TRBD2
J: TRBJ2-3

CDR3: ASSAGTAGANVLT
V: TRBV7-6
D: TRBD1
J: TRBJ2-6

CDR3: ASSWTVTGGNEQF
V: TRBV5-1
D: TRBD1
J: TRBJ2-1

CDR3: SVRLGARSPLH
V: TRBV29-1
D: -
J: TRBJ1-6

CDR3: SASSSGGYNEQF
V: TRBV20-1
D: TRBD2
J: TRBJ2-1